Listed below are T cell receptor beta chains from one sample, sequenced in a study of tumor-infiltrating lymphocytes in primary liver carcinoma. One entry per CDR3 protein results from TCRdb running MiXCR on the multiplex PCR reads. The sample has 95,000 to 150,000 distinct CDR3 sequences; 65% are singletons. The sample comprised liver tumor tissue from sampling region 1. These receptors all stem from a woman between 55 and 75 years old with primary liver carcinoma and hepatitis B virus infection. Both conserved end residues are part of each CDR3. The D gene is left open where the match is weak. Clone size, where shown, is once, few, many, or a class for clones that have expanded.

CDR3 DNA	CDR3 protein	V gene	J gene	D gene	clone size
TGTGCCAGCAGCCCAACCGGGTCAGCTTTAAACAACGAGCAGTACTTC	CASSPTGSALNNEQYF	TRBV11-3	TRBJ2-7	-	-
TGCGCCAGCAGCTACAATACAGGGGGAGTCTACGAGCAGTACTTC	CASSYNTGGVYEQYF	TRBV5-1	TRBJ2-7	TRBD1	few
TGTGTCAGCAGCGACAGTCAGGCTGGAAACACCATATATTTT	CVSSDSQAGNTIYF	TRBV11-2	TRBJ1-3	-	-
TGTGCCAGCAGAGCGGACAGGATTCGTAATTCACCCCTCCACTTT	CASRADRIRNSPLHF	TRBV28	TRBJ1-6	TRBD1	-
TGCAGTGCTAGCGGGAGAACCTACAATGAGCAGTTCTTC	CSASGRTYNEQFF	TRBV20-1	TRBJ2-1	-	-
TGCAGCGTTCTCGCATGGGGAGAGACCCAGTACTTC	CSVLAWGETQYF	TRBV29-1	TRBJ2-5	-	many
TGTGCCAGCAGTTACTCAAGCGGCGGGGCCGGGGCCTACAAACTGTTTTTT	CASSYSSGGAGAYKLFF	TRBV6-5	TRBJ1-4	-	-
TGTGCTTGCAGCTTAGATCTTCGGCCGTGGGACTACAATGAGCAGTTCTTC	CACSLDLRPWDYNEQFF	TRBV11-2	TRBJ2-1	-	-
TGTGCAAGCAGCTCAGGACTAGCAGGGACAGATACGGAGTATTTT	CASSSGLAGTDTEYF	TRBV11-2	TRBJ2-3	-	-
TGTGCCAGCAGTCTTACACGGAGGTGCAAGGCTTTCTTT	CASSLTRRCKAFF	TRBV28	TRBJ1-1	-	once
TGTGCCAGCAGCTTGGCAGGGGCCTCCTACGAGCAGTACTTC	CASSLAGASYEQYF	TRBV5-4	TRBJ2-7	-	many
TGTGCCAGCAGTAGCCAGACCCACCACGAGCAGTACTTC	CASSSQTHHEQYF	TRBV12-3/TRBV12-4	TRBJ2-7	-	-
TGTGCCAGCTTCGGTAACGGGGACAGGGGGCGTCGAGCCCAGCATTTT	CASFGNGDRGRRAQHF	TRBV28	TRBJ1-5	TRBD1	-
TGCAGCGATGAACAGTCGGGTGGAAGGACTGAAGCTTTCTTT	CSDEQSGGRTEAFF	TRBV29-1	TRBJ1-1	-	once
TGTGCCTGCAGCTACGGGGGAAGCACAGATACGCAGTATTTT	CACSYGGSTDTQYF	TRBV12-3/TRBV12-4	TRBJ2-3	-	-
TGTGCCAGCAGTTTCGAAAGGGGGCTAACTGAAGCTTTCTTT	CASSFERGLTEAFF	TRBV12-3/TRBV12-4	TRBJ1-1	TRBD1	many